This TCR beta chain appears in the sequencing data of a study of vaccination effects on CD4 cells after COVID-19. Study-wide background: Sequencing in the ViraFEST assay came after antigen-specific CD4+ T cells had been expanded with viral peptide pools, which were used to stimulate PBMC.

Data came from immunoSEQ multiplex PCR; TCRdb stores just in-frame clones and leaves some out. Here the sample spans approximately 45,000 clones, around 76% being singletons. There are 14 residues in the CDR3. Germline values: CDR1 SGHTA, CDR2 FQGNSA. The V segment lost 6 bases and the J segment 8 bases; nucleotides outside the gene matches: 7. On this clone itself: The antigen remains undetermined.

Culturing for around eleven days preceded CD4+ T cell isolation. The chain uses TRBV7-2 and TRBJ2-2, with 9 positions matching TRBD2. This clonotype originated in a human donor who had a prior SARS-CoV-2 infection. The specimen comprised CD4+ T cells from PBMCs cultured without peptide, sampled before COVID-19 vaccination. This chain's CDR3 is CASSRGLASGELFF. CDR3 bases: TGTGCCAGCAGTAGGGGACTAGCTTCGGGGGAGCTGTTTTTT.